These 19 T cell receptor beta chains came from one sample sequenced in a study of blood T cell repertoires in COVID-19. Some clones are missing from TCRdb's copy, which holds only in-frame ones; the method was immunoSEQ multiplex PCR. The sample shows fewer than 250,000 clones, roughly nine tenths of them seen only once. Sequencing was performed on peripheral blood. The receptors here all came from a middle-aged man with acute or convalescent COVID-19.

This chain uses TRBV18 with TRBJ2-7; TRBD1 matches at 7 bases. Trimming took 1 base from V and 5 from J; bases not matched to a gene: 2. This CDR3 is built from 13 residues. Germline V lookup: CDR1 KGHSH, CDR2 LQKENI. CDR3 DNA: TGTGCCAGCTCACCACGACAGGGAGACGAGCAGTACTTC. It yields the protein CASSPRQGDEQYF.

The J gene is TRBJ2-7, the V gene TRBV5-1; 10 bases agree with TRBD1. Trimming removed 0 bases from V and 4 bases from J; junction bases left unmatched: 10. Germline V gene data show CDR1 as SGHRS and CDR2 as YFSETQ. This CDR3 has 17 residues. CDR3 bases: TGCGCCAGCAGCTTGGCCCCCCGAGACAGGGGGCCTTACGAGCAGTACTTC. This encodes CASSLAPRDRGPYEQYF. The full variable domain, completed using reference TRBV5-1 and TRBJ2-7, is KAGVTQTPRYLIKTRGQQVTLSCSPISGHRSVSWYQQTPGQGLQFLFEYFSETQRNKGNFPGRFSGRQFSNSRSEMNVSTLELGDSALYLCASSLAPRDRGPYEQYFGPGTRLTVT.

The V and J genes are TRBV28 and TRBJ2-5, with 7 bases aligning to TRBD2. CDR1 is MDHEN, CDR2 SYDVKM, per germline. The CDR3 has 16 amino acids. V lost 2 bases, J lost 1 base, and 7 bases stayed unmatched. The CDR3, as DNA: TGTGCCAGCAGTTTACGGCTAGCGGAAATCCAAGAGACCCAGTACTTC. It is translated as CASSLRLAEIQETQYF.

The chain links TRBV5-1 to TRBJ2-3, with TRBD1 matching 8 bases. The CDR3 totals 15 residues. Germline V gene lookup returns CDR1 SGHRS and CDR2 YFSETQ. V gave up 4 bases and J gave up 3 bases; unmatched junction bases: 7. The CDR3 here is CASSASGGVTDTQYF. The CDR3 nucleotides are TGCGCCAGCAGCGCCTCAGGGGGCGTGACAGATACGCAGTATTTT.

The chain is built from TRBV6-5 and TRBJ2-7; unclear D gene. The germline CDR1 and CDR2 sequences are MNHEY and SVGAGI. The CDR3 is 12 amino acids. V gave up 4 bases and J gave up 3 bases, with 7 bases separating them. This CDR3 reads CASSLTGYEQYF. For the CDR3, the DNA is TGTGCCAGCAGTTTGACTGGCTACGAGCAGTACTTC.

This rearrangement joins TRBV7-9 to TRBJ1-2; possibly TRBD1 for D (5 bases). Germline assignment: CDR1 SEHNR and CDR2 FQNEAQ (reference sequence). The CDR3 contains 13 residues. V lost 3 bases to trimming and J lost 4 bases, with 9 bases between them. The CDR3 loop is CASSFRQLYGYTF. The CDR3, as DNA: TGTGCCAGCAGCTTTAGACAGCTCTATGGCTACACCTTC.

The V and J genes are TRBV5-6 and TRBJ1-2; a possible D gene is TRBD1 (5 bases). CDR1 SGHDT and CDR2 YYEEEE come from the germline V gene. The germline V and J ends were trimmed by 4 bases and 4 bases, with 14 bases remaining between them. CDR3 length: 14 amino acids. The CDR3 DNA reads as TGTGCCAGCAGCCCCACGCAGGGTGCCTATGGCTACACCTTC. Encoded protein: CASSPTQGAYGYTF.

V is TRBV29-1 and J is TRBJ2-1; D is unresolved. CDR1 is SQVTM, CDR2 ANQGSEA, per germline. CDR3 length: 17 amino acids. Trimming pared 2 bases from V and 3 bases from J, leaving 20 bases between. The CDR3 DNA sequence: TGCAGCGTTGAAATCCCCGGAACGGGTGGCTACTACAATGAGCAGTTCTTC. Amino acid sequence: CSVEIPGTGGYYNEQFF.

CDR3 sequence reads: CASSVPGQGTPTYEQYF. For the CDR3, the DNA is TGTGCCAGCAGCGTCCCGGGACAGGGTACCCCAACCTACGAGCAGTACTTC. The chain is built from TRBV2 and TRBJ2-7; 9 positions agree with TRBD1. The CDR3 has 17 amino acids. The V segment lost 6 bases and the J segment 2 bases; nucleotides outside the gene matches: 14. CDR1 and CDR2 from the germline V gene are SNHLY and FYNNEI.

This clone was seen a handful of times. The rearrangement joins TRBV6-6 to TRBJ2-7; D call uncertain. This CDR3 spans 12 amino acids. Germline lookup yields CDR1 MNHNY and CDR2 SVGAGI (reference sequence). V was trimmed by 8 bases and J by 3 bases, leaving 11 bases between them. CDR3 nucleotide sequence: TGTGCCAGCGGCCACCTTTACTACGAGCAGTACTTC. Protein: CASGHLYYEQYF.

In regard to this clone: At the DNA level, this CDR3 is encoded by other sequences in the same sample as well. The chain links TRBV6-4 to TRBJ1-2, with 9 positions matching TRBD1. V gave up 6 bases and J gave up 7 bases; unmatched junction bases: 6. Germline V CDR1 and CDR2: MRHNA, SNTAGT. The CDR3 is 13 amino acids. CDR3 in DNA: TGTGCCAGCAGCGAGGGACAGGGACTTGGCTACACCTTC. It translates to CASSEGQGLGYTF.

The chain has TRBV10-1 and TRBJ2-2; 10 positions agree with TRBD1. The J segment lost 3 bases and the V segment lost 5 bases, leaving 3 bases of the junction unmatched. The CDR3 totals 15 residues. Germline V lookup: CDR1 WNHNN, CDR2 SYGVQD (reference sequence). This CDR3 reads CASSQDRGDTGELFF. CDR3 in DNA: TGCGCCAGCAGTCAGGACAGGGGGGACACCGGGGAGCTGTTTTTT.

In nucleotides, the CDR3 is TGTGCCACCAGTGGGGGGGGATTAACAACGCGCCCCGGGGAGCTGTTTTTT. It yields the protein CATSGGGLTTRPGELFF. The J gene is TRBJ2-2, the V gene TRBV24-1; 7 bases match TRBD2. The V and J ends lost 5 bases and 6 bases, in that order; junction bases with no gene match: 14. The CDR3 consists of 17 residues. Germline V gives CDR1 KGHDR, CDR2 SFDVKD.

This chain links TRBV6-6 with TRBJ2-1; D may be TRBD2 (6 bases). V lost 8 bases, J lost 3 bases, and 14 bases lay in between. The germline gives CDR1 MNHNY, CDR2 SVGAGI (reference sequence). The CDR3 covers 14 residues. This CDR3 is CASQLPGLYNEQFF. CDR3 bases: TGTGCCAGCCAACTTCCGGGACTCTACAATGAGCAGTTCTTC.

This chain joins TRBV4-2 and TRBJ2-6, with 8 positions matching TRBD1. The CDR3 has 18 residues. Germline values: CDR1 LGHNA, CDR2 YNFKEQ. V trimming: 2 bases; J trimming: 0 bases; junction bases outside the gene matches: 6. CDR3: CASSQTGTGISGANVLTF. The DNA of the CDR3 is TGTGCCAGCAGCCAAACCGGGACAGGAATCTCTGGGGCCAACGTCCTGACTTTC.

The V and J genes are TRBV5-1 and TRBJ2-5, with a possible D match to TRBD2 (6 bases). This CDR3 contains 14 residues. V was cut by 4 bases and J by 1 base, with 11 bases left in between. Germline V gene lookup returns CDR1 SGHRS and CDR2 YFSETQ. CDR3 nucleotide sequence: TGCGCCAGCAGCCGGGAGTCGGCCCAAGAGACCCAGTACTTC. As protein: CASSRESAQETQYF.

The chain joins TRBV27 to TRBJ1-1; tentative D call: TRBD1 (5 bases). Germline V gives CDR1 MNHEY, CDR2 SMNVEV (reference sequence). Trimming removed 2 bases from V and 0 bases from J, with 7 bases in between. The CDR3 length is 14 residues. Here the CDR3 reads CASSLDRLNTEAFF. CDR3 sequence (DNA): TGTGCCAGCAGTTTAGACAGATTGAACACTGAAGCTTTCTTT.

The CDR3 sequence: CASSTDRETSPLHF. The CDR3 nucleotides read TGTGCCAGCAGCACAGACAGGGAGACTTCACCCCTCCACTTT. The chain uses TRBV3-1 (or the pseudogene TRBV3-2) and TRBJ1-6; 7 nucleotides agree with TRBD1. The CDR3 contains 14 residues. The germline gives CDR1 LGHDT, CDR2 YNNKEL (reference sequence). The junction had 7 bases not matched to a gene; V was cut back by 5 bases and J by 9 bases.

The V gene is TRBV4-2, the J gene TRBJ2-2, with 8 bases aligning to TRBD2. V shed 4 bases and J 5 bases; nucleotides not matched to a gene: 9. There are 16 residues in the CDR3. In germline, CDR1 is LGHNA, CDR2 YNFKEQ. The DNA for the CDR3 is TGTGCCAGCAGCCGGGACTTGCGGGGGGTTACCGGGGAGCTGTTTTTT. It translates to CASSRDLRGVTGELFF.